This T cell receptor (beta chain) was captured by sequencing in a study of Ad26.COV2.S vaccination and SARS-CoV-2 variants. V shed 5 bases and J shed 7 bases, with 18 bases lying between them. This CDR3 region has 14 residues. CDR1 and CDR2 (germline): MNHEY, SVGAGI. Generated by immunoSEQ multiplex PCR, the TCRdb table keeps only in-frame clones and is missing some. The table lists around 320,000 clones, roughly 86% of them singletons. This clone was picked up one time. The treatment was: some 20 received Ad26.COV2.S at low or high dose, single or two shots; 5 received placebo; per-sample allocation not given. Specimen acquisition occurred on day 63 following the initial vaccine or placebo injection.

The starting material was peripheral blood, obtained in a trial of Ad26.COV2.S vaccine versus placebo. V gene TRBV6-5 combines with J gene TRBJ2-7; D is ambiguous. The TCR originated in a person between 18 and 65 years old who received the Ad26.COV2.S COVID-19 vaccine or a placebo. CDR3 coding DNA: TGTGCCAGCAGTAAGGGTACCCGGTTGAGTGAGCAGTACTTC. This gives the protein CASSKGTRLSEQYF.